This entry concerns a single T cell receptor (beta chain). Its target is unknown. The data stem from a study of T cell repertoires in cytomegalovirus infection. At the level of the study: Matching HLA type and CMV infection were both indicated by public TCR beta signatures.

From the reads, TCRdb called clonotypes with MiXCR, one entry per CDR3 protein. The sample records around 900,000 distinct CDR3 sequences, 31% being singletons. The study's findings and limits: Within the response measured ex vivo, HLA-C-restricted CMV-specific TCR beta clonotypes were dominant.

V shed 3 bases and J 3 bases; nucleotides not matched to a gene: 6. The CDR3 length is 15 residues. Germline CDR1 reads SGDLS; CDR2 reads YYNGEE. This chain connects TRBV9 to TRBJ1-5; 7 positions match TRBD1. The receptor's source is a human donor in good health (CMV status not recorded). Some clones in this sample may be carry-over from other donors' samples. This material consisted of cultured CD8+ T cells from PBMCs, taken from culture after CMV antigen stimulation. CDR3 sequence: CASSGGTANNQPQHF. CDR3 bases: TGTGCCAGCAGCGGCGGGACAGCCAACAATCAGCCCCAGCATTTT.